Below are 11 T cell receptor beta chains sequenced from a single sample in a study of T cell responses to AZD1222 COVID-19 vaccine. Measured with immunoSEQ multiplex PCR; TCRdb has only the in-frame clones, and not every one. The table lists roughly 100,000 clones, 89% of them singletons. Sequencing was performed on peripheral blood, taken on day 0 of AZD1222 vaccination. The origin of the receptors is an adult in good health.

The chain joins TRBV6-4 to TRBJ2-4, with D perhaps matching TRBD2 (5 bases). This CDR3 spans 14 amino acids. From germline, CDR1 is MRHNA and CDR2 SNTAGT. The V end lost 3 bases, the J end lost 8 bases, and 14 bases lay between the germline ends. The CDR3 region is CASSERGPEDIQYF. As DNA, the CDR3 is TGTGCCAGCAGTGAACGGGGTCCCGAGGACATTCAGTACTTC.

The rearrangement links TRBV9 to TRBJ2-1; TRBD2 aligns across 12 bases. V trimming: 3 bases; J trimming: 7 bases; junction bases outside the gene matches: 5. This CDR3 is 15 amino acids long. Germline-derived CDR1 and CDR2 are SGDLS and YYNGEE. CDR3 DNA: TGTGCCAGCAGCGCTAGCGGGGGGGCGAATAATGAGCAGTTCTTC. Residues: CASSASGGANNEQFF.

The chain recombines TRBV7-3 with TRBJ2-3; 7 bases map to TRBD1. V trimming: 1 base; J trimming: 4 bases; junction bases outside the gene matches: 5. Germline values: CDR1 SGHTA, CDR2 FQGTGA. The CDR3 loop spans 15 amino acids. CDR3: CASSLIGGRSDTQYF. The DNA for the CDR3 is TGTGCCAGCAGCTTAATAGGGGGCAGATCAGATACGCAGTATTTT. Full variable domain (outside the CDR3, taken from reference TRBV7-3 and TRBJ2-3): GAGVSQTPSNKVTEKGKYVELRCDPISGHTALYWYRQSLGQGPEFLIYFQGTGAADDSGLPNDRFFAVRPEGSVSTLKIQRTERGDSAVYLCASSLIGGRSDTQYFGPGTRLTVL.

The chain links TRBV28 to TRBJ2-7; maybe TRBD1 (8 bases). The CDR3 runs 17 residues. V lost 4 bases, J lost 2 bases, and 21 bases lay in between. Germline V lookup: CDR1 MDHEN, CDR2 SYDVKM. CDR3 bases: TGTGCCAGCAGTTCTTGGACGACAGGGGAGGGCCCCTACGAGCAGTACTTC. Translating gives CASSSWTTGEGPYEQYF.

The J gene is TRBJ2-7, the V gene TRBV7-8; D call uncertain. The CDR3 spans 14 residues. V was cut by 5 bases and J by 7 bases, with 18 bases left in between. CDR1 and CDR2 (germline): SGHVS, FQNEAQ. The CDR3 region is CASSPLPSPLEQYF. The CDR3 DNA reads TGTGCCAGCAGCCCCCTCCCGAGCCCCTTAGAGCAGTACTTC.

This sequence joins TRBV20-1 and TRBJ1-1, with D perhaps TRBD1 (5 bases). Trimming shortened V by 5 bases and J by 7 bases, and 14 bases separated the two germline ends. This CDR3 has 12 amino acids. Germline values: CDR1 DFQATT, CDR2 SNEGSKA (reference sequence). DNA for the CDR3: TGCAGTGCTCGTGGGGCCGCTTATGAAGCTTTCTTT. As protein: CSARGAAYEAFF.

This rearrangement joins TRBV6-5 to TRBJ1-2, with D unresolved. With 0 bases removed from V and 9 bases from J, the gap between germline ends came to 11 bases. The length of the CDR3 is 13 residues. CDR1 and CDR2 from the germline V gene are MNHEY and SVGAGI. The chain's CDR3 is CASSYSRSVRYTF. The CDR3 DNA sequence: TGTGCCAGCAGTTACTCCCGCTCGGTACGCTACACCTTC.

This clone was detected once. This chain joins TRBV14 and TRBJ2-1; D might be TRBD2 (5 bases). V shed 4 bases and J shed 3 bases, with 22 bases lying between them. Germline-derived CDR1 and CDR2 are SGHDN and FVKESK. The CDR3 has 18 residues. The chain's CDR3 is CASSPPRRAVGIYNEQFF. CDR3 in DNA: TGTGCCAGCAGCCCTCCCAGGCGGGCCGTGGGGATCTACAATGAGCAGTTCTTC.

This sequence joins TRBV24-1 and TRBJ2-7, with no clear D. CDR3 size: 13 residues. V lost 2 bases, J lost 3 bases, and 7 bases lay in between. Germline CDR1 KGHDR, CDR2 SFDVKD. The CDR3 sequence is CATSDSKGYEQYF. As DNA, the CDR3 is TGTGCCACCAGTGATTCGAAGGGCTACGAGCAGTACTTC.

The chain is built from TRBV6-2 or TRBV6-3 and TRBJ1-1; D not certain. The CDR3 contains 12 residues. The germline V gene encodes CDR1 MNHEY and CDR2 SVGEGT. Trimming pared 2 bases from V and 5 bases from J, leaving 6 bases between. DNA for the CDR3: TGTGCCAGCAGTTACCGGGTGACTGAAGCTTTCTTT. It specifies CASSYRVTEAFF.

This clone occurred once. This chain connects TRBV25-1 to TRBJ1-5, with D possibly TRBD1 on 6 matching bases. Germline lookup yields CDR1 MGHDK and CDR2 SYGVNS. The CDR3 is made up of 15 amino acids. Trimming stripped 1 base from V and 1 base from J, with 8 bases between. The CDR3 DNA reads as TGTGCCAGCAGTGAATCTGGACAGAGCAATCAGCCCCAGCATTTT. Protein: CASSESGQSNQPQHF.